The present T cell receptor (beta chain) was sequenced within a study of CD8+ T cells in alopecia areata. Reverse transcribed after extraction, RNA yielded cDNA as the sequencing template. TCRdb keeps only in-frame clones here, not all; method: immunoSEQ multiplex PCR. Of around 200,000 clones in the sample, roughly 64% are singletons; the top ten hold roughly 13%. Indicated treatment: oral pan-JAK inhibitor, 5-10 mg twice daily. The CDR3 has 14 amino acids. Per germline, CDR1 SQVTM and CDR2 ANQGSEA. In the case of this clone: Sequence at one end of the junction differs from germline and may be a read error.

The chain recombines TRBV29-1 with TRBJ2-7; 7 nucleotides agree with TRBD1. The sequencing here drew on CD8+ T cells sorted from blood, taken at week 24, from a patient treated with tofacitinib. The source is a human donor with alopecia areata. For the CDR3, the DNA is TGCAGCGTAGAAGGACAGGACCGCGACTACGAGCAGTACTTC. Translating gives CSVEGQDRDYEQYF.